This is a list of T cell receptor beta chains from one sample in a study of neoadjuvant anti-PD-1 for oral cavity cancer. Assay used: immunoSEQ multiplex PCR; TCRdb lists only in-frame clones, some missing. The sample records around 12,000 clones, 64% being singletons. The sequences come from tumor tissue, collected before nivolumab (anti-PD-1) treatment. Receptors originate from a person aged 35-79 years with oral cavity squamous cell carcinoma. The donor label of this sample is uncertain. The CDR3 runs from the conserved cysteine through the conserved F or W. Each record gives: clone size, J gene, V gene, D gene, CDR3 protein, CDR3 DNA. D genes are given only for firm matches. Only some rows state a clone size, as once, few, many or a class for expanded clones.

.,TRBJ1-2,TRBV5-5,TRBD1,CASSPAPGQGAGWYGYTF,TGTGCCAGCAGCCCAGCCCCGGGACAGGGGGCAGGGTGGTATGGCTACACCTTC
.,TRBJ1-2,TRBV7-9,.,CASSFSTAGVITGYTF,TGTGCCAGCAGCTTCTCAACGGCAGGCGTGATCACGGGCTACACCTTC
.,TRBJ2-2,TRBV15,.,CATSSRAVITGELFF,TGTGCCACCAGCAGTAGGGCAGTGATCACCGGGGAGCTGTTTTTT
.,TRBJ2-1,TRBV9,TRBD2,CASSTGLASYNEQFF,TGTGCCAGCAGCACGGGACTAGCGTCCTACAATGAGCAGTTCTTC
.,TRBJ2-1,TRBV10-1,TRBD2,CASSELGSGGPDNEQFF,TGCGCCAGCAGTGAATTGGGGAGCGGGGGGCCGGACAATGAGCAGTTCTTC
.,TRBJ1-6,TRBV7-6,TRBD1,CASSLEGQGSSPLHF,TGTGCCAGCAGCTTAGAGGGACAGGGGTCTTCACCCCTCCACTTT
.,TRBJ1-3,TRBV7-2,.,CASSSGPSGNTIYF,TGTGCCAGCAGCTCCGGACCCTCTGGAAACACCATATATTTT
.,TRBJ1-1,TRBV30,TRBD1,CAYLRGRAEAFF,TGTGCCTACCTGAGGGGGCGGGCTGAAGCTTTCTTT
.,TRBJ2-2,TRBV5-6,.,CASSLLTGMNTGELFF,TGTGCCAGCAGCTTGCTTACAGGGATGAACACCGGGGAGCTGTTTTTT
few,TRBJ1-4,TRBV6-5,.,CASSFQGVNEKLFF,TGTGCCAGCAGTTTCCAGGGTGTGAATGAAAAACTGTTTTTT
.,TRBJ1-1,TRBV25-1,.,CASSEYGGNTEAFF,TGTGCCAGCAGTGAATATGGGGGTAACACTGAAGCTTTCTTT
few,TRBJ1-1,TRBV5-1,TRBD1,CASSLLRGPTEAFF,TGCGCCAGCAGTTTACTCAGGGGGCCCACTGAAGCTTTCTTT
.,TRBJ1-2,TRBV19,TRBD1,CATRTGNNYGYTF,TGTGCCACCAGGACAGGGAACAACTATGGCTACACCTTC
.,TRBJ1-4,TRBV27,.,CASSLNGGLANEKLFF,TGTGCCAGCAGCCTCAATGGAGGGTTGGCTAATGAAAAACTGTTTTTT
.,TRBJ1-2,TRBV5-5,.,CASSLSAGMDYGYTF,TGTGCCAGCAGCTTGTCGGCAGGGATGGACTATGGCTACACCTTC
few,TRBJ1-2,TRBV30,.,CAWTQSTNYGYTF,TGTGCCTGGACCCAATCCACTAACTATGGCTACACCTTC
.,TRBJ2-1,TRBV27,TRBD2,CATRRISTSGSRDEQFF,TGTGCCACCCGCAGGATCTCGACTAGCGGGAGTAGAGATGAGCAGTTCTTC
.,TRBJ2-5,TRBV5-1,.,CASSLAMETQYF,TGCGCCAGCAGCTTGGCTATGGAGACCCAGTACTTC
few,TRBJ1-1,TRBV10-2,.,CASRTGGGEAFF,TGCGCCAGCAGGACAGGAGGAGGTGAAGCTTTCTTT
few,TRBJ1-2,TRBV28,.,CASSLVDRSYGYTF,TGTGCCAGCAGTTTAGTTGACAGATCCTATGGCTACACCTTC
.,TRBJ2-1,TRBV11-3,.,CASSLAPSANEQFF,TGTGCCAGCAGCTTAGCCCCATCCGCTAATGAGCAGTTCTTC
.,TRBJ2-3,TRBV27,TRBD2,CASSRGLAGTDTQYF,TGTGCCAGCAGTCGGGGACTAGCGGGAACAGATACGCAGTATTTT
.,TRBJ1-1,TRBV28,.,CASRNRPANTEAFF,TGTGCCAGCAGAAACAGGCCGGCGAACACTGAAGCTTTCTTT
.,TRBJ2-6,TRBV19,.,CASTPSGGDGANVLTF,TGTGCCAGTACCCCGAGCGGCGGGGACGGGGCCAACGTCCTGACTTTC
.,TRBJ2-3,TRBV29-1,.,CSVSHDAGSTDTQYF,TGCAGCGTTTCTCACGACGCGGGGAGCACAGATACGCAGTATTTT
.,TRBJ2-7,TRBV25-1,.,CASSEMGGSYEQYF,TGTGCCAGCAGTGAGATGGGAGGCTCCTACGAGCAGTACTTC
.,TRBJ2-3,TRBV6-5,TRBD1,CASSYAGTGADTQYF,TGTGCCAGCAGTTACGCCGGGACAGGGGCTGATACGCAGTATTTT
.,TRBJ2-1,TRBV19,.,CASSIAAKLRNEQFF,TGTGCCAGTTCCATCGCGGCGAAACTGCGCAATGAGCAGTTCTTC
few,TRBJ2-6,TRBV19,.,CASSINAGIGANVLTF,TGTGCCAGTAGTATAAATGCCGGGATCGGGGCCAACGTCCTGACTTTC